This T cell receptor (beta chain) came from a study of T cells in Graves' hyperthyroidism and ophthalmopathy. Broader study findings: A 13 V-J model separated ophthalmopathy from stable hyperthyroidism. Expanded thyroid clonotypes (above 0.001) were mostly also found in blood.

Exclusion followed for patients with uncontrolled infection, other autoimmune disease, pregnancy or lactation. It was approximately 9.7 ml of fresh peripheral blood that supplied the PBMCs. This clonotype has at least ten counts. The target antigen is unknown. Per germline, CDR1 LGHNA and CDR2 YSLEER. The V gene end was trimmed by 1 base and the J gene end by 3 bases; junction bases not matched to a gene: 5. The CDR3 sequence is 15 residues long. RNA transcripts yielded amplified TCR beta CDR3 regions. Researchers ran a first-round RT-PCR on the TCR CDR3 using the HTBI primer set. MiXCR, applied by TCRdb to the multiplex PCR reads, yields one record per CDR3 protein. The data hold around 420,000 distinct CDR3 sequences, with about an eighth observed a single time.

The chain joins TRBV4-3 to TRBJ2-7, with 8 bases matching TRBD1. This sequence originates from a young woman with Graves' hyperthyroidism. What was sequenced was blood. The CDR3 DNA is TGCGCCAGCAGCCAAGTGAACAGGGGGGACTACGAGCAGTACTTC. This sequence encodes CASSQVNRGDYEQYF.